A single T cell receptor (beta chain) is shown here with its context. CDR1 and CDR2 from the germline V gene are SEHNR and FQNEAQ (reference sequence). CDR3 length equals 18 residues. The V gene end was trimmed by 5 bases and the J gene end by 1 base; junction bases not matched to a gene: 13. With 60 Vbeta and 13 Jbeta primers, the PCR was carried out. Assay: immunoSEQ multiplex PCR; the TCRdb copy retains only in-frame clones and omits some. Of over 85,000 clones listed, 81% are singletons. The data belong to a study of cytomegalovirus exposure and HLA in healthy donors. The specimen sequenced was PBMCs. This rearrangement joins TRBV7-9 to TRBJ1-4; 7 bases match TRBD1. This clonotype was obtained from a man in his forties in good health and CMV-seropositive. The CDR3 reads CASSPHLGTVLTNEKLFF. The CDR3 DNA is TGTGCCAGCAGCCCCCATTTGGGGACAGTTCTAACTAATGAAAAACTGTTTTTT.